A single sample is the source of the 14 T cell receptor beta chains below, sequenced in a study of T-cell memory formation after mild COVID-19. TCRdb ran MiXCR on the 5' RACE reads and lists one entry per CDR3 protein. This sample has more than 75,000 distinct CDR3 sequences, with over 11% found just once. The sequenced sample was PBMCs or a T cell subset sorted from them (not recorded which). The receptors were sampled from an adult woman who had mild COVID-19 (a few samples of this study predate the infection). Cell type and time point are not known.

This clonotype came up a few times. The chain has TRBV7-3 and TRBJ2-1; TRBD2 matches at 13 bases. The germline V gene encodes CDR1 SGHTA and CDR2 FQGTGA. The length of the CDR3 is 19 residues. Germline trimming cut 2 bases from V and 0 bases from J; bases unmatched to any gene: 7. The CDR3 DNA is TGTGCCAGCAGCTTAGAGGCACTAGCGGGAGGGAGCTCCTACAATGAGCAGTTCTTC. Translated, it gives CASSLEALAGGSSYNEQFF.

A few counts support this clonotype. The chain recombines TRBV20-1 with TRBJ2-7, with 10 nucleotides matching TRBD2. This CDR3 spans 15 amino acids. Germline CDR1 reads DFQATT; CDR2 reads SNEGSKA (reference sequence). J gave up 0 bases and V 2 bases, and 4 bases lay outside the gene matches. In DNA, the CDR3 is TGCAGTGCTAGATCACTAGCGGGGAACTCCTACGAGCAGTACTTC. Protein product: CSARSLAGNSYEQYF.

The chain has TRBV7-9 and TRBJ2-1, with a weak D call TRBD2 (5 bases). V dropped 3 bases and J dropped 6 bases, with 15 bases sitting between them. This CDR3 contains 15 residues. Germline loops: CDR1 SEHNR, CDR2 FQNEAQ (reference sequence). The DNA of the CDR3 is TGTGCCAGCAGCTTGAGGGAGTCAGGCGGCAATGAGCAGTTCTTC. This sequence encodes CASSLRESGGNEQFF. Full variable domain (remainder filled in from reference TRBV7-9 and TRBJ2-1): DTGVSQNPRHKITKRGQNVTFRCDPISEHNRLYWYRQTLGQGPEFLTYFQNEAQLEKSRLLSDRFSAERPKGSFSTLEIQRTEQGDSAMYLCASSLRESGGNEQFFGPGTRLTVL.

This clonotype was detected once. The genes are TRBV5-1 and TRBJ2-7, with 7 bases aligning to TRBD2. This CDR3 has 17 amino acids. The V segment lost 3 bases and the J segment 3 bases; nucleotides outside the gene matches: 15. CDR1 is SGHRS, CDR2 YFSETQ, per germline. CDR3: CASSWGWSASGRYEQYF. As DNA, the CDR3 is TGCGCCAGCAGCTGGGGGTGGTCGGCTAGCGGACGCTACGAGCAGTACTTC.

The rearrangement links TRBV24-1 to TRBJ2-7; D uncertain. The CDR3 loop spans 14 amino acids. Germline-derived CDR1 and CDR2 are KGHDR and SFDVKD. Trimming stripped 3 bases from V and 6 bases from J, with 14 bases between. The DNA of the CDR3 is TGTGCCACCAGTGATCCCGATAGCCGCGGCGAGCAGTACTTC. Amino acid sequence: CATSDPDSRGEQYF.

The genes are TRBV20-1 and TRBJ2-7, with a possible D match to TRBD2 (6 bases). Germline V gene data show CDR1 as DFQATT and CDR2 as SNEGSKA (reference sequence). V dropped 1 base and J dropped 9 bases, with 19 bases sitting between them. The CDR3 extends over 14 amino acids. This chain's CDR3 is CSARVFAGTTGQYF. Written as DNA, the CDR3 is TGCAGTGCTAGAGTTTTCGCGGGGACGACGGGGCAGTACTTC.

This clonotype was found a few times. CDR3 in amino acids: CASSSGQGAETQYF. The CDR3 nucleotides are TGCGCCAGCAGCTCGGGACAGGGTGCGGAGACCCAGTACTTC. This sequence joins TRBV5-1 and TRBJ2-5; TRBD1 agrees at 9 bases. J gave up 5 bases and V 3 bases, and 5 bases lay outside the gene matches. The CDR3 extends over 14 amino acids. The germline V gene encodes CDR1 SGHRS and CDR2 YFSETQ.

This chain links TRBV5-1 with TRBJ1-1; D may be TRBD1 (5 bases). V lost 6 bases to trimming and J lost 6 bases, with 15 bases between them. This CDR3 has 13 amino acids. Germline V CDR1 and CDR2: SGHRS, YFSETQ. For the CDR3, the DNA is TGCGCCAGCAAGACAGCCCCAGGAGCTGAAGCTTTCTTT. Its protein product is CASKTAPGAEAFF.

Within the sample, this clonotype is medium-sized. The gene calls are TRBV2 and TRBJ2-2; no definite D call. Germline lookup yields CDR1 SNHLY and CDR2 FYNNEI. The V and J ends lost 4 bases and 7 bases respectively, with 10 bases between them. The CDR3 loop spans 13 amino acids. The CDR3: CASSARVVGELFF. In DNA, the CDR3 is TGTGCCAGCAGTGCCCGGGTTGTCGGGGAGCTGTTTTTT.

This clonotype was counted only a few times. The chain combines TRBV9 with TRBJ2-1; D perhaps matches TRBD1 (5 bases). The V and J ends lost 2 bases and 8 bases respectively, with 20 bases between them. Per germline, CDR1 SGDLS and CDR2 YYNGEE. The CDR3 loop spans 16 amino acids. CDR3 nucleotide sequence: TGTGCCAGCAGCGTGGGATGGGCCGTTGGCAGGGATGAGCAGTTCTTC. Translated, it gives CASSVGWAVGRDEQFF. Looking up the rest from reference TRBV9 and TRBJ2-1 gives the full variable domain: DSGVTQTPKHLITATGQRVTLRCSPRSGDLSVYWYQQSLDQGLQFLIQYYNGEERAKGNILERFSAQQFPDLHSELNLSSLELGDSALYFCASSVGWAVGRDEQFFGPGTRLTVL.

The DNA of the CDR3 is TGTGCTAGTGGTCCACAGGTCATAGCTAACTATGGCTACACCTTC. Residues: CASGPQVIANYGYTF. The gene calls are TRBV12-5 and TRBJ1-2, with a weak D call TRBD1 (5 bases). Per germline, CDR1 LGHNT and CDR2 FRNRAP. The CDR3 sequence is 15 residues long. V dropped 5 bases and J dropped 0 bases, with 13 bases sitting between them.

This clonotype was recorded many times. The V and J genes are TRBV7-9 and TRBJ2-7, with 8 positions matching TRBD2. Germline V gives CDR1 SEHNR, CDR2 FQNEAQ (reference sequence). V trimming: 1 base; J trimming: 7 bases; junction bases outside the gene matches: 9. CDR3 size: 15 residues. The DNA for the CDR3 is TGTGCCAGCAGCTTAGTTAGCGGGACCCGGCGGGAGCAGTACTTC. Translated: CASSLVSGTRREQYF.

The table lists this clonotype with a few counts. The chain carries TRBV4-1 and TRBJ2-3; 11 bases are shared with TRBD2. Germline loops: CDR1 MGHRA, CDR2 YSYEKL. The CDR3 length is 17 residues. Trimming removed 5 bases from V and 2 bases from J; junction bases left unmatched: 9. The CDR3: CASSFRPGLADTDTQYF. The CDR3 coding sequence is TGCGCCAGCAGCTTCCGACCGGGACTAGCGGACACAGATACGCAGTATTTT.

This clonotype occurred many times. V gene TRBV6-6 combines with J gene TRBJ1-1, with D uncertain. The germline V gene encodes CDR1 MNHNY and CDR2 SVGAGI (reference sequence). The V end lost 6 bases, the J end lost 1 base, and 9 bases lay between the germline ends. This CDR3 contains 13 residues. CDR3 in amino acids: CASSEGQNTEAFF. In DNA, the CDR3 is TGTGCCAGCAGCGAGGGTCAGAACACTGAAGCTTTCTTT.